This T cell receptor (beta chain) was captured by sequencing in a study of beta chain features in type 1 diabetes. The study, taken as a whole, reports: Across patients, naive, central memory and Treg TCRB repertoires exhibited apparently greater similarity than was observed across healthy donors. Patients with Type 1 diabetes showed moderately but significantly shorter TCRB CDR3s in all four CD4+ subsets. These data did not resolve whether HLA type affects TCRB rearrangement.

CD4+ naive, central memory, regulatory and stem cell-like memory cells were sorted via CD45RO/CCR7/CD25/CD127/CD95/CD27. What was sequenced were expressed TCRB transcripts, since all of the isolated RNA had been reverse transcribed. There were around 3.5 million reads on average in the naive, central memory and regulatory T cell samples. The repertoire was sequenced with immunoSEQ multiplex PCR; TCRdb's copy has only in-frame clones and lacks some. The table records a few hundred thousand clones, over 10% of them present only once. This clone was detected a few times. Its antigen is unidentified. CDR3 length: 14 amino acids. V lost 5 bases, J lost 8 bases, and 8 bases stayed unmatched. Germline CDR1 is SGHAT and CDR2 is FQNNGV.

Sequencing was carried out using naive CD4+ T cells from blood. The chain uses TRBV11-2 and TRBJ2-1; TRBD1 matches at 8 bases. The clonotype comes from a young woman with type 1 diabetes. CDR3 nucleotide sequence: TGTGCCAGCAGCGAGACGACAGGGGTCCATGAGCAGTTCTTC. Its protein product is CASSETTGVHEQFF. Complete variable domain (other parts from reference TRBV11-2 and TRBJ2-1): EAGVAQSPRYKIIEKRQSVAFWCNPISGHATLYWYQQILGQGPKLLIQFQNNGVVDDSQLPKDRFSAERLKGVDSTLKIQPAKLEDSAVYLCASSETTGVHEQFFGPGTRLTVL.